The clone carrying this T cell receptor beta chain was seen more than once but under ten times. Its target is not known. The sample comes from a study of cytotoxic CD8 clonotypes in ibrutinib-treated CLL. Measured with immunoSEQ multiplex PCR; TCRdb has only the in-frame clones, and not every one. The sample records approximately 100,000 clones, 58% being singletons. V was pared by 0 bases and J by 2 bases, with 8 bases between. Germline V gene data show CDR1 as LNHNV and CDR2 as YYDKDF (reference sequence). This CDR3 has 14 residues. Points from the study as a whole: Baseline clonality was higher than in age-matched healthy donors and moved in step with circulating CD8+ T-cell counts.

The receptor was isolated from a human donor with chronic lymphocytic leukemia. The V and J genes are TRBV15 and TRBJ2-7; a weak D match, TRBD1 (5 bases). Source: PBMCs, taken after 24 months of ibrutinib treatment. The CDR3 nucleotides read TGTGCCACCAGCAGAGAGGCAGGGACCTACGAGCAGTACTTC. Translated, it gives CATSREAGTYEQYF.